A single sample gave rise to the 7 T cell receptor beta chains below, sequenced in a study of blood T cell repertoires in COVID-19. Clones were read by immunoSEQ multiplex PCR, and TCRdb kept only the in-frame ones, dropping some. The data contain 150,000 to 200,000 clones, around 82% of them singletons. The material sequenced was PBMCs or T cells enriched from blood (not recorded which). Receptors originate from a woman aged 55-69 years with acute COVID-19.

This chain uses TRBV19 with TRBJ2-2; 7 positions match TRBD1. V lost 0 bases and J lost 5; bases outside the gene matches: 9. Germline assignment: CDR1 LNHDA and CDR2 SQIVND (reference sequence). The CDR3 has 17 residues. The CDR3 region has the DNA TGTGCCAGTAGTATAGATCCTCCCGCGACAGGGACCGGGGAGCTGTTTTTT. Translation gives CASSIDPPATGTGELFF.

The J gene is TRBJ1-5, the V gene TRBV28; D is unclear. The V end lost 6 bases, the J end lost 3 bases, and 12 bases lay between the germline ends. Per germline, CDR1 MDHEN and CDR2 SYDVKM. The CDR3 covers 14 residues. The DNA of the CDR3 is TGTGCCAGCAGCCTCCGGGGTACCAATCAGCCCCAGCATTTT. Protein: CASSLRGTNQPQHF.

This chain joins TRBV28 and TRBJ1-4; TRBD1 is a possible D gene (5 bases). The CDR3 sequence is 15 residues long. Germline V lookup: CDR1 MDHEN, CDR2 SYDVKM. The ends were cut back, 3 bases at V and 6 bases at J, with 14 bases in the middle. CDR3 DNA sequence: TGTGCCAGCAGTTTTACGGGACTAGCTGATGAAAAACTGTTTTTT. Amino acid sequence: CASSFTGLADEKLFF.

The chain links TRBV5-1 to TRBJ2-2; D may be TRBD2 (7 bases). The V end lost 6 bases, the J end lost 2 bases, and 23 bases lay between the germline ends. Germline V gene data show CDR1 as SGHRS and CDR2 as YFSETQ. The CDR3 is 18 residues long. The CDR3 sequence is CASTVRRGGHTNTGELFF. CDR3 in DNA: TGCGCCAGCACCGTCCGGCGCGGGGGCCATACTAACACCGGGGAGCTGTTTTTT.

The CDR3 DNA follows: TGTGCCAGCACCCCCCCCGGGGCGAACACCGGGGAGCTGTTTTTT. It codes for CASTPPGANTGELFF. V usage is TRBV7-9 and J usage is TRBJ2-2; tentatively, D is TRBD2 (5 bases). CDR1 is SEHNR, CDR2 FQNEAQ, per germline (reference sequence). The CDR3 contains 15 residues. The V gene lost 7 bases and the J gene lost 0 bases, with 12 bases spanning the gap.

In DNA, the CDR3 is TGTGCCAGCAGCTTTGGACAGTCCGGGGAGCTGTTTTTT. Translating it yields CASSFGQSGELFF. The V call is TRBV7-9, the J call TRBJ2-2; possible D gene TRBD1, 6 bases. Per germline, CDR1 SEHNR and CDR2 FQNEAQ (reference sequence). Trimming took 3 bases from V and 6 from J, leaving 8 bases between them. The CDR3 length is 13 residues.

The rearrangement joins TRBV7-9 to TRBJ2-1; 8 bases agree with TRBD2. CDR1 is SEHNR, CDR2 FQNEAQ, per germline (reference sequence). This CDR3 comprises 17 residues. Unmatched junction bases numbered 16, after V lost 6 bases and J lost 6 bases. CDR3: CASSLGLALTLPNEQFF. CDR3 bases: TGTGCCAGCAGTCTAGGACTAGCCCTCACTCTACCCAATGAGCAGTTCTTC.